This entry features one T cell receptor (beta chain) sequence. Data came from immunoSEQ multiplex PCR; TCRdb stores just in-frame clones and leaves some out. The table records about 240,000 clones, around 88% of them present only once. CDR1 is WNHNN, CDR2 SYGVQD, per germline (reference sequence). CDR3 length: 13 residues. The V and J ends lost 5 bases and 8 bases respectively, with 15 bases between them. These data are taken from a study of blood T cell repertoires in COVID-19. The sequence derives from a woman between 35 and 50 years old with acute COVID-19. This rearrangement joins TRBV10-1 to TRBJ1-1; the D gene is possibly TRBD1 (6 bases). Input material: PBMCs or T cells enriched from blood (not recorded which). The CDR3 reads CASSRTATGEAFF. Here the CDR3 DNA reads TGCGCCAGCAGTAGGACAGCTACGGGCGAAGCTTTCTTT.